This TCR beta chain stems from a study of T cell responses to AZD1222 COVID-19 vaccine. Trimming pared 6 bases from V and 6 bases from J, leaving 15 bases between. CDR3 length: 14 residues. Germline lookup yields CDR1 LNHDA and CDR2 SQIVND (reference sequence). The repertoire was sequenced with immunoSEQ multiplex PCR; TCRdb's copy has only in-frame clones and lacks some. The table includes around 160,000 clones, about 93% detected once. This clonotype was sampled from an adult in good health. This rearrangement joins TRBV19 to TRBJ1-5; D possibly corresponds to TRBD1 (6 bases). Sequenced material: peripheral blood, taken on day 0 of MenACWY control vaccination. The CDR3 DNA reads TGTGCCAGTAGGGATCCAGGGGAGGCTCAGCCCCAGCATTTT. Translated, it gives CASRDPGEAQPQHF.